One and the same sample provided the 31 T cell receptor beta chains below, sequenced in a study of cytomegalovirus exposure and HLA in healthy donors. 13 Jbeta primers and 60 Vbeta primers were used for the PCR. Repertoires were generated with immunoSEQ multiplex PCR, while TCRdb's copy carries only in-frame clones and drops some. The sample comprises 100,000 to 150,000 clones, 75% to 85% of which are singletons, and about 9.2% rests with the top ten. The sequencing input was PBMCs. The receptors were gathered from a young man in good health and CMV-seropositive.

The chain is built from TRBV18 and TRBJ1-6; perhaps TRBD1 as D (6 bases). Germline V CDR1 and CDR2: KGHSH, LQKENI. This CDR3 comprises 16 residues. Trimming shortened V by 3 bases and J by 6 bases, and 15 bases separated the two germline ends. The CDR3 region has the DNA TGTGCCAGCTCACCCCAAGGGGGGGGGCGTAATTCACCCCTCCACTTT. This sequence encodes CASSPQGGGRNSPLHF. Full variable domain (rest looked up from reference TRBV18 and TRBJ1-6): NAGVMQNPRHLVRRRGQEARLRCSPMKGHSHVYWYRQLPEEGLKFMVYLQKENIIDESGMPKERFSAEFPKEGPSILRIQQVVRGDSAAYFCASSPQGGGRNSPLHFGNGTRLTVT.

The V gene is TRBV7-6, the J gene TRBJ2-5; TRBD1 aligns across 9 bases. This CDR3 is 14 amino acids long. V was pared by 5 bases and J by 1 base, with 2 bases of the junction left unmatched. Germline V CDR1 and CDR2: SGHVS, FNYEAQ. The CDR3, as DNA: TGTGCCAGCAGCCCGGGACAGGGCCAAGAGACCCAGTACTTC. It translates to CASSPGQGQETQYF.

The chain employs TRBV7-9 and TRBJ2-3; 12 positions agree with TRBD2. Germline loops: CDR1 SEHNR, CDR2 FQNEAQ (reference sequence). Unmatched junction bases numbered 4, after V lost 4 bases and J lost 2 bases. The CDR3 loop spans 16 amino acids. Here the CDR3 DNA reads TGTGCCAGCAGCTCAGGACTAGCGGGACACACAGATACGCAGTATTTT. Translated: CASSSGLAGHTDTQYF.

The rearrangement links TRBV13 to TRBJ2-3; 10 nucleotides line up with TRBD2. The germline gives CDR1 PRHDT, CDR2 FYEKMQ (reference sequence). The junction had 6 bases not matched to a gene; V was cut back by 3 bases and J by 3 bases. This CDR3 contains 16 residues. Here the CDR3 reads CASSFTSGDLTDTQYF. In DNA form, the CDR3 reads TGTGCCAGCAGCTTCACTAGCGGGGATTTGACAGATACGCAGTATTTT.

The J gene is TRBJ1-1, the V gene TRBV6-6; D remains unclear. Germline loops: CDR1 MNHNY, CDR2 SVGAGI (reference sequence). This CDR3 is 15 amino acids long. Trimming took 6 bases from V and 2 from J, leaving 16 bases between them. DNA of the CDR3: TGTGCCAGCAGCCCCCCGGGAATCGGAAACACTGAAGCTTTCTTT. This codes for CASSPPGIGNTEAFF.

The chain employs TRBV10-3 and TRBJ1-3; D unclear. Trimming shortened V by 0 bases and J by 8 bases, and 11 bases separated the two germline ends. Germline V gives CDR1 ENHRY, CDR2 SYGVKD. This CDR3 region has 14 residues. The CDR3 DNA reads as TGTGCCATCAGTGAGTCGAGGCTCGGCGACACCATATATTTT. Translated, it gives CAISESRLGDTIYF.

The chain uses TRBV30 and TRBJ2-7; a weak D match, TRBD1 (5 bases). CDR3 size: 13 residues. V was clipped by 4 bases and J by 0 bases, with 10 bases between them. The germline V gene encodes CDR1 GTSNPN and CDR2 SVGIG (reference sequence). The CDR3 DNA reads as TGTGCCTGGACTCAACAGGACTCCTACGAGCAGTACTTC. Translated: CAWTQQDSYEQYF.

This clone was seen a single time. Here the CDR3 DNA reads TGTGCCAGCAGTTACTCACGGACAGGGACTCTCAATGAGCAGTTCTTC. Translation: CASSYSRTGTLNEQFF. This sequence joins TRBV6-5 and TRBJ2-1; 8 nucleotides align to TRBD1. From germline, CDR1 is MNHEY and CDR2 SVGAGI. The CDR3 is 16 residues long. The J segment lost 6 bases and the V segment lost 0 bases, leaving 7 bases of the junction unmatched.

This rearrangement joins TRBV6-5 to TRBJ1-1, with D uncertain. Between the trimmed V and J ends, which lost 0 bases and 6 bases, there was a span of 11 bases. The CDR3 loop spans 14 amino acids. Germline values: CDR1 MNHEY, CDR2 SVGAGI. The DNA for the CDR3 is TGTGCCAGCAGTTACTCGGGCCGAGTCCCTGAAGCTTTCTTT. Translation gives CASSYSGRVPEAFF.

This chain links TRBV28 with TRBJ1-4; D unresolved. Germline CDR1 MDHEN, CDR2 SYDVKM. V was cut by 7 bases and J by 0 bases, with 12 bases left in between. This CDR3 has 15 amino acids. The CDR3 DNA reads as TGTGCCAGCAATGGAGTCCCAGCAACTAATGAAAAACTGTTTTTT. Protein sequence: CASNGVPATNEKLFF.

Only a few counts were recorded for this clone. V and J are TRBV5-8 and TRBJ2-1; D is perhaps TRBD1 (6 bases). Trimming left V 0 bases short and J 1 base short, with 11 bases between. The CDR3 covers 16 residues. Germline V gene sequence: CDR1 SGHTS, CDR2 YDEGEE. CDR3 sequence (DNA): TGTGCCAGCAGCTTGGCCGGGACACCTTCCTACAATGAGCAGTTCTTC. This translates into CASSLAGTPSYNEQFF.

The chain recombines TRBV4-1 with TRBJ2-3, with unresolved D. This CDR3 spans 15 amino acids. In germline, CDR1 is MGHRA, CDR2 YSYEKL. V shed 4 bases and J shed 1 base, with 12 bases lying between them. CDR3 residues: CASSPEESGTDTQYF. The CDR3 DNA reads as TGCGCCAGCAGCCCCGAGGAATCTGGCACAGATACGCAGTATTTT.

The chain joins TRBV7-9 to TRBJ2-7; 10 bases are shared with TRBD2. The CDR3 totals 14 residues. The V gene's germline CDR1 is SEHNR and CDR2 FQNEAQ (reference sequence). V gave up 2 bases and J gave up 3 bases; unmatched junction bases: 1. CDR3 DNA sequence: TGTGCCAGCAGCTTAACTAGCGGGGACTACGAGCAGTACTTC. It yields the protein CASSLTSGDYEQYF.

This chain connects TRBV5-1 to TRBJ2-7; a weak D match, TRBD1 (6 bases). CDR3 length: 12 residues. Trimming shortened V by 4 bases and J by 5 bases, and 10 bases separated the two germline ends. The germline gives CDR1 SGHRS, CDR2 YFSETQ. The CDR3 nucleotides read TGCGCCAGCAGCCTGACAGGAGACGAGCAGTACTTC. It translates to CASSLTGDEQYF.

This clone was seen only a few times. The V and J genes are TRBV19 and TRBJ2-2; D is undetermined. Trimming removed 3 bases at V and 4 bases at J, with 9 bases between. CDR1 is LNHDA and CDR2 is SQIVND in the germline V gene (reference sequence). The CDR3 is made up of 14 amino acids. The CDR3 DNA follows: TGTGCCAGTAGTATTGACTTCCTCACCGGGGAGCTGTTTTTT. Protein sequence: CASSIDFLTGELFF.

This sequence joins TRBV6-1 and TRBJ1-1, with 7 nucleotides matching TRBD1. Trimming took 3 bases from V and 5 from J; bases not matched to a gene: 6. Germline assignment: CDR1 MNHNS and CDR2 SASEGT. The CDR3 has 14 residues. The CDR3 DNA follows: TGTGCCAGCAGTGACCTCGGGACAGCTACTGAAGCTTTCTTT. It is translated as CASSDLGTATEAFF.

J is TRBJ1-1 and V is TRBV18, with 8 bases identical to TRBD1. CDR1 is KGHSH, CDR2 LQKENI, per germline. Trimming took 4 bases from V and 4 from J; bases not matched to a gene: 5. The CDR3 extends over 14 amino acids. The CDR3 DNA sequence: TGTGCCAGCTCACGGGACAGGACTAGCACTGAAGCTTTCTTT. Protein product: CASSRDRTSTEAFF.

This chain uses TRBV6-1 with TRBJ2-5, with 9 nucleotides matching TRBD2. TRBJ2-7 matches the DNA end more closely, so the J call is doubtful. Germline CDR1 reads MNHNS; CDR2 reads SASEGT. The CDR3 length is 14 residues. The CDR3 bases are TGTGCCTCGCTAGCGGGGAGGAGCTCCTACGAGCAGTACTTC. It yields the protein CASLAGRSSYEQYF.

The chain employs TRBV13 and TRBJ2-6; TRBD1 is a possible D gene (6 bases). Per the germline V gene, CDR1 is PRHDT and CDR2 is FYEKMQ (reference sequence). V lost 3 bases to trimming and J lost 4 bases, with 7 bases between them. This CDR3 is 14 amino acids long. The CDR3 DNA is TGTGCCAGCAGCTTGGGGGCCGGGGCCAACGTCCTGACTTTC. Translating gives CASSLGAGANVLTF.

The V call is TRBV10-1, the J call TRBJ2-5, with 11 positions matching TRBD2. CDR3 length: 15 residues. Germline values: CDR1 WNHNN, CDR2 SYGVQD (reference sequence). V was clipped by 4 bases and J by 2 bases; unmatched bases: 3. In DNA, the CDR3 is TGCGCCAGCAGTGGACTAGCGGGGCTACAAGAGACCCAGTACTTC. This gives the protein CASSGLAGLQETQYF.

The chain couples TRBV6-1 to TRBJ1-5; a weak D match, TRBD1 (5 bases). This CDR3 contains 14 residues. Germline V lookup: CDR1 MNHNS, CDR2 SASEGT. V was pared by 4 bases and J by 2 bases, with 9 bases between. CDR3 nucleotide sequence: TGTGCCAGCAGTGGGACAACTGGCAATCAGCCCCAGCATTTT. It encodes CASSGTTGNQPQHF.

The chain links TRBV7-9 to TRBJ1-6; possibly TRBD1 for D (6 bases). The germline V gene encodes CDR1 SEHNR and CDR2 FQNEAQ (reference sequence). Trimming removed 5 bases from V and 8 bases from J, with 16 bases in between. There are 15 residues in the CDR3. In DNA, the CDR3 is TGTGCCAGCAGCCCTTTGGGGAGGGGGGATTCACCCCTCCACTTT. It specifies CASSPLGRGDSPLHF.

This chain uses TRBV2 with TRBJ1-1; the match to TRBD1 covers 9 bases. The germline CDR1 and CDR2 sequences are SNHLY and FYNNEI. V shed 3 bases, J shed 12 bases, and the junction held 5 bases outside the gene matches. CDR3 length: 12 amino acids. The DNA of the CDR3 is TGTGCCAGCAGTGAGACAGGGGGGTTATCTTTCTTT. It codes for CASSETGGLSFF.

This rearrangement joins TRBV9 to TRBJ2-3; tentative D call: TRBD1 (5 bases). Germline V CDR1 and CDR2: SGDLS, YYNGEE. The CDR3 runs to 15 residues. Trimming shortened V by 0 bases and J by 3 bases, and 11 bases separated the two germline ends. The CDR3 is CASSVAVRVTDTQYF. CDR3 bases: TGTGCCAGCAGCGTAGCTGTCAGGGTTACAGATACGCAGTATTTT.

This sequence joins TRBV5-3 and TRBJ1-1; D is perhaps TRBD1 (5 bases). TRBV5-3 is known as an ORF, though its function is uncertain. CDR3 length: 13 amino acids. The ends were cut back, 1 base at V and 7 bases at J, with 11 bases in the middle. Here the CDR3 reads CARSLFGRGEAFF. Here the CDR3 DNA reads TGTGCCAGAAGCTTGTTCGGTAGGGGTGAAGCTTTCTTT.

This clone was observed a single time. J is TRBJ2-1 and V is TRBV18; D is uncertain. The CDR3 runs to 13 residues. Trimming stripped 6 bases from V and 6 bases from J, with 12 bases between. Per germline, CDR1 KGHSH and CDR2 LQKENI. Here the CDR3 DNA reads TGTGCCAGCTCCCTCGGGTGGTCCAATGAGCAGTTCTTC. Protein: CASSLGWSNEQFF.

The V call is TRBV6-1, the J call TRBJ2-3, with 7 nucleotides matching TRBD2. The V gene end was trimmed by 4 bases and the J gene end by 6 bases; junction bases not matched to a gene: 16. CDR3 length equals 17 residues. Germline V CDR1 and CDR2: MNHNS, SASEGT. For the CDR3, the DNA is TGTGCCAGCAGTGCCCCGGAGCTAGCGGAACCCCCCGATACGCAGTATTTT. Its translation: CASSAPELAEPPDTQYF.

The chain employs TRBV18 and TRBJ1-1; D may be TRBD1 (5 bases). V lost 5 bases and J 7 bases, leaving 11 bases between the germline ends. There are 12 residues in the CDR3. Germline V gene data show CDR1 as KGHSH and CDR2 as LQKENI. The CDR3, as DNA: TGTGCCAGCTCAGAGCGGGGGGGTGAAGCTTTCTTT. Translated: CASSERGGEAFF.

The chain couples TRBV5-1 to TRBJ1-3; no clear D gene. The V end was cut by 0 bases, the J end by 1 base, with 11 bases between. The CDR3 extends over 16 amino acids. Per the germline V gene, CDR1 is SGHRS and CDR2 is YFSETQ. CDR3 DNA sequence: TGCGCCAGCAGCTTGGAGGTTACGGGGTCTGGAAACACCATATATTTT. Its translation is CASSLEVTGSGNTIYF.

This clone came up a few times. The V and J genes are TRBV10-1 and TRBJ2-1; D is ambiguous. This CDR3 comprises 13 residues. V lost 4 bases to trimming and J lost 9 bases, with 13 bases between them. Germline CDR1 is WNHNN and CDR2 is SYGVQD (reference sequence). The CDR3 spells CASSVRLLGEQFF. CDR3 nucleotide sequence: TGCGCCAGCAGTGTACGCCTCCTCGGTGAGCAGTTCTTC.

As regards this clone: Germline is not matched at one junction end, which may reflect a read error. V gene TRBV5-4 combines with J gene TRBJ2-6; the match to TRBD1 covers 9 bases. The V gene's germline CDR1 is SGHNT and CDR2 YYREEE (reference sequence). This CDR3 has 18 amino acids. The CDR3 region is CASSPGWDRAYGANGLTF. DNA of the CDR3: TGTGCCAGCAGCCCGGGTTGGGACAGGGCTTATGGGGCCAACGGCCTGACTTTC.